The 10 T cell receptor beta chains below all came from one sample that was sequenced in a study of PD-1 blockade in classical Hodgkin lymphoma. The data were produced by immunoSEQ multiplex PCR, yet TCRdb's version contains in-frame clones alone and is incomplete. The table shows 20,000 to 25,000 clones, with 65% to 75% occurring only once. Every patient was affected by relapse after autologous stem cell transplantation, while exposure to brentuximab vedotin was not uniform. This sample comprised peripheral blood mononuclear cells (PBMCs), obtained at baseline. Every receptor here comes from a human donor with classical Hodgkin lymphoma.

The gene calls are TRBV7-3 and TRBJ2-6; 7 nucleotides agree with TRBD1. V gave up 5 bases and J gave up 2 bases; unmatched junction bases: 6. Per germline, CDR1 SGHTA and CDR2 FQGTGA. The CDR3 is 16 residues long. Written as DNA, the CDR3 is TGTGCCAGCAGCCCCCACCAGGGGGCTGGGGCCAACGTCCTGACTTTC. It is translated as CASSPHQGAGANVLTF. The full variable domain, with the rest looked up from reference TRBV7-3 and TRBJ2-6, is GAGVSQTPSNKVTEKGKYVELRCDPISGHTALYWYRQSLGQGPEFLIYFQGTGAADDSGLPNDRFFAVRPEGSVSTLKIQRTERGDSAVYLCASSPHQGAGANVLTFGAGSRLTVL.

CDR3 residues: CAWIGQGRPNSPLHF. DNA of the CDR3: TGTGCCTGGATCGGACAGGGGCGGCCGAATTCACCCCTCCACTTT. V and J are TRBV30 and TRBJ1-6; TRBD1 agrees at 9 bases. The junction had 8 bases not matched to a gene; V was cut back by 4 bases and J by 7 bases. This CDR3 spans 15 amino acids. The germline V gene has CDR1 GTSNPN and CDR2 SVGIG (reference sequence).

V usage is TRBV5-5 and J usage is TRBJ1-5; 7 positions match TRBD1. The CDR3 contains 17 residues. Germline-derived CDR1 and CDR2 are SGHKS and YYEKEE (reference sequence). The V and J ends lost 0 bases and 1 base, in that order; junction bases with no gene match: 7. The CDR3 reads CASSLVRQGGSNQPQHF. The CDR3 nucleotides read TGTGCCAGCAGCTTGGTAAGGCAGGGGGGAAGCAATCAGCCCCAGCATTTT.

This clone was seen just once. CDR3 amino acids: CASSLSGRGEQYF. The CDR3 DNA reads as TGTGCCAGCAGTTTATCTGGTCGGGGGGAGCAGTACTTC. The chain is built from TRBV28 and TRBJ2-7; perhaps TRBD2 as D (6 bases). Looked up from germline, CDR1 is MDHEN and CDR2 is SYDVKM. The CDR3 consists of 13 residues. The ends were cut back, 1 base at V and 7 bases at J, with 11 bases in the middle.

This chain joins TRBV29-1 and TRBJ2-1; D possibly uses TRBD1 or TRBD2 (7 bases each). V gave up 6 bases and J gave up 8 bases, with 20 bases separating them. Germline CDR1 SQVTM, CDR2 ANQGSEA. The CDR3 runs 14 residues. The CDR3 spells CSVTGAGGFDEQFF. The CDR3 DNA reads as TGCAGCGTCACAGGGGCCGGGGGGTTCGATGAGCAGTTCTTC.

The chain couples TRBV30 to TRBJ1-4; TRBD1 matches at 12 bases. The J segment lost 1 base and the V segment lost 5 bases, leaving 2 bases of the junction unmatched. This CDR3 is built from 15 residues. The V gene's germline CDR1 is GTSNPN and CDR2 SVGIG (reference sequence). CDR3 amino acids: CAWRDRGRTNEKLFF. Here the CDR3 DNA reads TGTGCCTGGCGGGACAGGGGGCGAACTAATGAAAAACTGTTTTTT. Full variable domain (missing parts from reference TRBV30 and TRBJ1-4): SQTIHQWPATLVQPVGSPLSLECTVEGTSNPNLYWYRQAAGRGLQLLFYSVGIGQISSEVPQNLSASRPQDRQFILSSKKLLLSDSGFYLCAWRDRGRTNEKLFFGSGTQLSVL.

This clone was seen just once. J is TRBJ1-4 and V is TRBV7-2; 8 positions match TRBD1. Germline CDR1 is SGHTA and CDR2 is FQGNSA. The J segment lost 7 bases and the V segment lost 0 bases, leaving 4 bases of the junction unmatched. This CDR3 spans 15 amino acids. CDR3 DNA: TGTGCCAGCAGCTTAGCCGGACAGGGTTCTGAAAAACTGTTTTTT. This sequence encodes CASSLAGQGSEKLFF.

V is TRBV19 and J is TRBJ2-1; 8 nucleotides agree with TRBD1. V shed 3 bases, J shed 7 bases, and the junction held 5 bases outside the gene matches. The CDR3 has 14 residues. Germline lookup yields CDR1 LNHDA and CDR2 SQIVND (reference sequence). This chain's CDR3 is CASSISRGRNEQFF. The CDR3 bases are TGTGCCAGTAGTATTTCCAGGGGGCGAAATGAGCAGTTCTTC.

This sequence joins TRBV7-8 and TRBJ2-3, with TRBD1 identical over 10 bases. CDR3 length: 18 amino acids. Per the germline V gene, CDR1 is SGHVS and CDR2 is FQNEAQ. J lost 6 bases, V lost 1 base, and 13 bases had no gene match. The DNA for the CDR3 is TGTGCCAGCAGCTTAGAATCCCGTGGGACAGGGGCCTGGGATACGCAGTATTTT. Its protein is CASSLESRGTGAWDTQYF.

The chain joins TRBV7-7 to TRBJ2-5; D perhaps matches TRBD1 (5 bases). V was pared by 1 base and J by 5 bases, with 8 bases between. This CDR3 spans 13 amino acids. Germline CDR1 and CDR2: SSHAT and FNYEAQ (reference sequence). As DNA, the CDR3 is TGTGCCAGCAGCTTAGGCAGGGCTGAGACCCAGTACTTC. Translation gives CASSLGRAETQYF.